The 17 T cell receptor beta chains in this list originate from one sample, sequenced in a study of cytomegalovirus exposure and HLA in healthy donors. Researchers ran the PCR with 60 Vbeta and 13 Jbeta primers. TCRdb's table, derived via immunoSEQ multiplex PCR, lists solely in-frame clones and lacks some. Here the sample spans under 200,000 clones, roughly 13% being singletons. Material: PBMCs. All receptors derive from a man aged 50 to 60 in good health and CMV-seropositive.

This clone was picked up a small number of times. The rearrangement joins TRBV7-2 to TRBJ2-3; 16 bases align to TRBD2. Germline V lookup: CDR1 SGHTA, CDR2 FQGNSA. The junction had 6 bases not matched to a gene; V was cut back by 5 bases and J by 7 bases. CDR3 length: 16 amino acids. CDR3 DNA: TGTGCCAGCAGCCCCGGGACTAGCGGGGGGGTCCATACGCAGTATTTT. Amino acids: CASSPGTSGGVHTQYF.

This chain links TRBV2 with TRBJ2-3, with 7 bases aligning to TRBD2. Trimming at V came to 7 bases and at J to 4 bases, leaving 5 bases not matched to a gene. The CDR3 is 13 amino acids. CDR1 is SNHLY, CDR2 FYNNEI, per germline. The CDR3 DNA sequence: TGTGCCAGCAATGGACTAGTCGCAGATACGCAGTATTTT. This codes for CASNGLVADTQYF.

In its sample, this clone was seen a few times. This rearrangement joins TRBV11-3 to TRBJ2-7, with D possibly matching TRBD1 (6 bases). There are 16 residues in the CDR3. V lost 6 bases and J lost 0, with 18 bases in between. The germline V gene encodes CDR1 SGHNT and CDR2 YENEEA. The chain's CDR3 is CASSWKGDTHSYEQYF. The DNA of the CDR3 is TGTGCCAGCAGTTGGAAGGGGGACACCCACTCCTACGAGCAGTACTTC.

Concerning this clone itself: The sample has other DNA sequences that encode this CDR3 too. The CDR3 spells CASRIREYSNQPQHF. The CDR3 coding sequence is TGTGCCAGCAGAATACGGGAGTATAGCAATCAGCCCCAGCATTTT. The chain carries TRBV6-5 and TRBJ1-5; D gene uncertain. In germline, CDR1 is MNHEY, CDR2 SVGAGI. The V gene lost 6 bases and the J gene lost 0 bases, with 12 bases spanning the gap. This CDR3 comprises 15 residues.

The genes are TRBV18 and TRBJ2-1; perhaps TRBD1 as D (5 bases). V lost 1 base to trimming and J lost 7 bases, with 5 bases between them. The CDR3 spans 12 residues. Germline CDR1 and CDR2: KGHSH and LQKENI. The CDR3 is CASSPQGNEQFF. CDR3 nucleotides: TGTGCCAGCTCACCACAGGGGAATGAGCAGTTCTTC.

This clone has a handful of counts. The chain joins TRBV19 to TRBJ2-5; D is uncertain. Trimming stripped 3 bases from V and 6 bases from J, with 11 bases between. This CDR3 region has 13 residues. Germline V gives CDR1 LNHDA, CDR2 SQIVND (reference sequence). This CDR3 reads CASSIAVRKTQYF. CDR3 coding DNA: TGTGCCAGTAGTATTGCAGTCCGAAAGACCCAGTACTTC. Drawing the rest from reference TRBV19 and TRBJ2-5, the complete variable domain is DGGITQSPKYLFRKEGQNVTLSCEQNLNHDAMYWYRQDPGQGLRLIYYSQIVNDFQKGDIAEGYSVSREKKESFPLTVTSAQKNPTAFYLCASSIAVRKTQYFGPGTRLLVL.

Worth noting for this clone: This specimen includes other DNA sequences encoding the same CDR3. The gene calls are TRBV14 and TRBJ2-7; no clear D gene. The CDR3 spans 13 residues. CDR1 and CDR2 (germline): SGHDN, FVKESK. V lost 4 bases to trimming and J lost 2 bases, with 9 bases between them. As DNA, the CDR3 is TGTGCCAGCAGCCCTGGCCTGACCTACGAGCAGTACTTC. Amino acids: CASSPGLTYEQYF.

This clone has a handful of counts. The chain uses TRBV2 and TRBJ2-3; 8 bases are shared with TRBD1. The CDR3 loop spans 15 amino acids. V lost 5 bases, J lost 4 bases, and 8 bases stayed unmatched. CDR1 SNHLY and CDR2 FYNNEI come from the germline V gene. The CDR3 DNA sequence: TGTGCCAGCAGTAGGGGGGACAGGTTTTCAGATACGCAGTATTTT. This translates into CASSRGDRFSDTQYF. The whole variable domain, filled in from reference TRBV2 and TRBJ2-3, reads EPEVTQTPSHQVTQMGQEVILRCVPISNHLYFYWYRQILGQKVEFLVSFYNNEISEKSEIFDDQFSVERPDGSNFTLKIRSTKLEDSAMYFCASSRGDRFSDTQYFGPGTRLTVL.

This chain uses TRBV6-6 with TRBJ1-6; the match to TRBD1 covers 8 bases. Germline CDR1 MNHNY, CDR2 SVGAGI (reference sequence). V was pared by 4 bases and J by 9 bases, with 5 bases of the junction left unmatched. This CDR3 has 14 amino acids. CDR3 residues: CASSFGTGVSPLHF. DNA for the CDR3: TGTGCCAGCAGTTTCGGGACAGGTGTTTCACCCCTCCACTTT.

The sample holds a few counts of this clone. The chain links TRBV29-1 to TRBJ2-4, with 13 bases lining up with TRBD2. Germline loops: CDR1 SQVTM, CDR2 ANQGSEA. Germline trimming cut 4 bases from V and 9 bases from J; bases unmatched to any gene: 6. The CDR3 has 14 residues. Here the CDR3 DNA reads TGCAGCGTTGGGACTAGCGGGGGCCTGACCATTCAGTACTTC. It specifies CSVGTSGGLTIQYF.

The gene calls are TRBV5-4 and TRBJ1-4; 8 positions match TRBD1. The germline CDR1 and CDR2 sequences are SGHNT and YYREEE (reference sequence). CDR3 size: 15 residues. The V gene end was trimmed by 4 bases and the J gene end by 3 bases; junction bases not matched to a gene: 5. CDR3 in DNA: TGTGCCAGCAGCGTAAAACAGGGGGCTAATGAAAAACTGTTTTTT. It encodes CASSVKQGANEKLFF.

The table lists this clone with a few counts. This chain uses TRBV5-1 with TRBJ2-7, with D maybe TRBD2 (6 bases). CDR3 length: 15 residues. V was cut by 4 bases and J by 3 bases, with 17 bases left in between. CDR1 and CDR2 from the germline V gene are SGHRS and YFSETQ. The CDR3 loop reads CASSPGLFVSYEQYV. Written as DNA, the CDR3 is TGCGCCAGCAGCCCAGGACTATTCGTAAGCTACGAGCAGTACGTC.

This clone was found once. The chain couples TRBV7-9 to TRBJ2-5, with 9 bases that match TRBD1. The CDR3 extends over 15 amino acids. V was pared by 5 bases and J by 1 base, with 5 bases of the junction left unmatched. Germline-derived CDR1 and CDR2 are SEHNR and FQNEAQ (reference sequence). The DNA for the CDR3 is TGTGCCAGCAGCCCAGGGGACAGGGTCCAAGAGACCCAGTACTTC. Its translation is CASSPGDRVQETQYF.

The gene calls are TRBV27 and TRBJ1-2; 7 bases fit TRBD1. V trimming: 6 bases; J trimming: 4 bases; junction bases outside the gene matches: 11. Germline CDR1 is MNHEY and CDR2 is SMNVEV (reference sequence). The CDR3 runs to 15 residues. CDR3 coding DNA: TGTGCCAGCAGGGAGGGGGCAGGGCGCCGCTATGGCTACACCTTC. Its protein is CASREGAGRRYGYTF.

This clone was detected a few times. The V call is TRBV7-9, the J call TRBJ1-1; 7 bases are shared with TRBD1. V dropped 5 bases and J dropped 0; count of bases not matched to a gene: 6. Germline V gene data show CDR1 as SEHNR and CDR2 as FQNEAQ (reference sequence). There are 15 residues in the CDR3. The CDR3 region has the DNA TGTGCCAGCAGCAACATACAGGGGCTGAACACTGAAGCTTTCTTT. Its protein product is CASSNIQGLNTEAFF.

The genes are TRBV9 and TRBJ1-1, with 10 bases fitting TRBD1. The CDR3 contains 15 residues. Germline CDR1 SGDLS, CDR2 YYNGEE. Losses at the gene ends were 3 bases for V and 3 bases for J; bases not matched to a gene: 5. CDR3 protein: CASSETGGFYTEAFF. The DNA for the CDR3 is TGTGCCAGCAGCGAGACAGGGGGCTTTTACACTGAAGCTTTCTTT. Supplemented by reference TRBV9 and TRBJ1-1, the full variable domain reads DSGVTQTPKHLITATGQRVTLRCSPRSGDLSVYWYQQSLDQGLQFLIQYYNGEERAKGNILERFSAQQFPDLHSELNLSSLELGDSALYFCASSETGGFYTEAFFGQGTRLTVV.

The chain carries TRBV6-6 and TRBJ2-5; a possible D gene is TRBD2 (7 bases). The germline V and J ends were trimmed by 5 bases and 7 bases, with 17 bases remaining between them. Germline-derived CDR1 and CDR2 are MNHNY and SVGAGI (reference sequence). This CDR3 region has 14 residues. This CDR3 is CASSADQGRGTQYF. As DNA, the CDR3 is TGTGCCAGCAGTGCCGATCAGGGGAGGGGGACCCAGTACTTC.